Below are 7 T cell receptor beta chains sequenced from a single sample in a study of CD8 T cells in ankylosing spondylitis. TCRdb re-analysed the 5' RACE reads in MiXCR, keeping a single row per CDR3 protein. There are roughly 39,000 distinct CDR3 sequences in the sample; around 2.9% occur only once, and over 4% lies in the top ten. The sequencing input was blood, either unsorted or a sorted T cell fraction (not recorded which). Receptor source: a male donor with ankylosing spondylitis or in good health (not recorded which).

This clonotype was detected many times. The rearrangement joins TRBV9 to TRBJ1-6; tentative D call: TRBD1 (6 bases). The CDR3 consists of 14 residues. Germline loops: CDR1 SGDLS, CDR2 YYNGEE. Trimming removed 6 bases from V and 7 bases from J, with 14 bases in between. The CDR3, as DNA: TGTGCCAGCACGGAGGCAGGGGCCAATTCACCCCTCCACTTT. The encoded protein is CASTEAGANSPLHF.

This clonotype has at least ten counts. The genes are TRBV9 and TRBJ2-7, with D possibly TRBD1 on 6 matching bases. CDR3 size: 15 residues. Trimming removed 0 bases at V and 0 bases at J, with 10 bases between. Germline CDR1 and CDR2: SGDLS and YYNGEE. The CDR3 DNA follows: TGTGCCAGCAGCGTAGAGGGGGACCCCTCCTACGAGCAGTACTTC. This encodes CASSVEGDPSYEQYF.

This clonotype was counted at least ten times. This chain joins TRBV14 and TRBJ1-4; D gene ambiguous. Trimming stripped 8 bases from V and 14 bases from J, with 12 bases between. Germline V gives CDR1 SGHDN, CDR2 FVKESK. This CDR3 comprises 10 residues. In DNA form, the CDR3 reads TGTGCCAGCCTGGAGGAGAACCTGTTTTTT. Translation gives CASLEENLFF.

This clonotype was detected ten times or more. The CDR3 sequence: CASSSPLGAGITYEQYF. The CDR3 nucleotides read TGTGCCAGCAGCTCACCCCTTGGGGCAGGGATCACCTACGAGCAGTACTTC. The chain joins TRBV9 to TRBJ2-7, with D maybe TRBD1 (5 bases). Per germline, CDR1 SGDLS and CDR2 YYNGEE. This CDR3 comprises 17 residues. Trimming left V 4 bases short and J 2 bases short, with 22 bases between.

A remark on this clonotype: A much larger clone differs from this one at a single base, so this may be a read error. V gene TRBV21-1 combines with J gene TRBJ2-7. TRBV21-1 corresponds to a pseudogene. The CDR3 sequence is 15 residues long. This CDR3 reads CASSGWNRGSYEQYF. CDR3 sequence (DNA): TGTGCCAGCAGCGGGTGGAACAGGGGTTCCTACGAGCAGTACTTC.

This clonotype was seen a handful of times. J is TRBJ1-5 and V is TRBV9, with D perhaps TRBD1 (5 bases). Germline values: CDR1 SGDLS, CDR2 YYNGEE. V lost 2 bases, J lost 8 bases, and 11 bases lay in between. This CDR3 comprises 13 residues. CDR3 in amino acids: CASSVGEREPQHF. The CDR3, as DNA: TGTGCCAGCAGCGTGGGGGAACGAGAGCCCCAGCATTTT.

This clonotype was counted at least ten times. J is TRBJ2-2 and V is TRBV9; D is uncertain. CDR1 is SGDLS, CDR2 YYNGEE, per germline. Trimming cost V 4 bases and J 5 bases, with 6 bases left between them. The CDR3 has 12 residues. CDR3 nucleotides: TGTGCCAGCAGCTGGGGAACCGGGGAGCTGTTTTTT. Amino acid sequence: CASSWGTGELFF.